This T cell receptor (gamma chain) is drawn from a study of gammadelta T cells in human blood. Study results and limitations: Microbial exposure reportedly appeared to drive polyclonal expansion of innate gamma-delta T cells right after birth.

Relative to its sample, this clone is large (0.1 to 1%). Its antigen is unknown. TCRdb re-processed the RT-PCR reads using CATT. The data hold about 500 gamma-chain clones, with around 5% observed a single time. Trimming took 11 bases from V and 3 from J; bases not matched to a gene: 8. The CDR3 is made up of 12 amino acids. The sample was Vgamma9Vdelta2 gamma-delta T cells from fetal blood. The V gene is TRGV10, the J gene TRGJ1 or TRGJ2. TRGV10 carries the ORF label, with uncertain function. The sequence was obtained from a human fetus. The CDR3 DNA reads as TGTGCTGCGGGGGTACCTTATTATAAGAAACTCTTT. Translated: CAAGVPYYKKLF.